This section outlines one T cell receptor (beta chain) sequence together with its context. Its antigen is undetermined. One junction end does not reproduce the germline sequence, and a read error may be involved. The identical CDR3 is also encoded by other nucleotide sequences in the sample. Germline CDR1 SGHDN, CDR2 FVKESK. The CDR3 loop spans 15 amino acids. The table came from immunoSEQ multiplex PCR; TCRdb's copy has only in-frame clones and leaves some out. The sample contains 15,000 or so clones, 90% to 95% of which appear only once. The entry originates in a study of circulating and synovial CD4+ cells in juvenile arthritis. Study-level findings and limits: CPL and bulk CD4 samples differed at least tenfold in T cell genomes.

The sequencing sample was made of CD4+ T cells from blood. The receptor's source is a human donor with juvenile idiopathic arthritis. The V and J genes are TRBV14 and TRBJ1-6; 8 bases are shared with TRBD1. The CDR3 reads CASSQDRVPNSPLHF. CDR3 bases: TGTGCCAGCAGCCAGGACAGGGTACCGAATTCCCCCCTCCACTTT.